Here is one TCR beta chain with its context. Its antigen is unidentified. As for the donors, each was a healthy bone marrow donor. This entry comes from a study of cytomegalovirus exposure and HLA in healthy donors. Findings of the study overall: An Asian-associated ancestry cluster reportedly showed fewer N-insertions than the approximately 620-donor mean in a later analysis. Despite most TCR sequences being rare, some public TCRs occurred in many donors. A previous analysis found most TCR beta V segments productive roughly 87% or roughly 30% of the time.

PCR primers comprised 60 Vbeta and 13 Jbeta primers. The assay was immunoSEQ multiplex PCR, and TCRdb's table has in-frame clones only and misses some. The sample holds over 95,000 clones; roughly 80% are singletons and the top ten take 2% to 3%. There are 13 residues in the CDR3. Germline lookup yields CDR1 SNHLY and CDR2 FYNNEI. V lost 7 bases to trimming and J lost 6 bases, with 15 bases between them. The rearrangement joins TRBV2 to TRBJ2-5; D might be TRBD1 (5 bases). The receptor was isolated from a female donor in good health and CMV-seronegative. The sequencing input was PBMCs. In nucleotides, the CDR3 is TGTGCCAGCATCGAGACTCTGGGGCAGACCCAGTACTTC. Encoded protein: CASIETLGQTQYF. Drawing the rest from reference TRBV2 and TRBJ2-5, the complete variable domain is EPEVTQTPSHQVTQMGQEVILRCVPISNHLYFYWYRQILGQKVEFLVSFYNNEISEKSEIFDDQFSVERPDGSNFTLKIRSTKLEDSAMYFCASIETLGQTQYFGPGTRLLVL.